This T cell receptor (beta chain) was obtained from a study of T cell responses to AZD1222 COVID-19 vaccine. Findings and limits, study-wide: Repertoires in all cases were sampled only once the peak T cell response had passed.

Libraries were prepared by immunoSEQ multiplex PCR; TCRdb keeps only in-frame clonotypes and omits some of them. This table holds tens of thousands of clones, less than 95% found once. This CDR3 has 13 residues. The V gene's germline CDR1 is SGHRS and CDR2 YFSETQ. Trimming cost V 7 bases and J 1 base, with 11 bases left between them. This clone was seen just once. Its antigen remains unknown. The chain is built from TRBV5-1 and TRBJ1-1, with D tentatively TRBD1 (6 bases). This TCR came from an adult who received the AZD1222 COVID-19 vaccine. The input for sequencing was peripheral blood, taken 28 days after the second AZD1222 dose. CDR3 bases: TGCGCCAGCGCCGGGACACCGAACACTGAAGCTTTCTTT. Amino acids: CASAGTPNTEAFF.